Listed here are 4 T cell receptor beta chains from one sample, sequenced in a study of T cells after posttransplantation cyclophosphamide. Busulfan-fludarabine conditioning, marrow transplant, and cyclophosphamide on days +3 and +4 were administered. The protocol was immunoSEQ multiplex PCR, while the TCRdb copy is restricted to in-frame clones and leaves out a portion. The data contain 15,000 or so clones, about 77% of them singletons. This specimen consisted of CD8+ T cells sorted from PBMCs, obtained approximately 1,900 days after a stem cell transplant with posttransplant cyclophosphamide. These receptors originate from a female patient in her thirties or forties who received an allogeneic stem cell transplant from a related donor, was CMV-positive, and had no GVHD. Some T cells may possibly be graft donor cells.

The chain carries TRBV29-1 and TRBJ1-2, with D unresolved. Germline V gene sequence: CDR1 SQVTM, CDR2 ANQGSEA. This CDR3 has 11 residues. Trimming removed 8 bases at V and 3 bases at J, with 10 bases between. The CDR3 DNA follows: TGCAGCCATCGCGAGGACTATGGCTACACCTTC. As protein: CSHREDYGYTF. Supplemented by reference TRBV29-1 and TRBJ1-2, the full variable domain reads SAVISQKPSRDICQRGTSLTIQCQVDSQVTMMFWYRQQPGQSLTLIATANQGSEATYESGFVIDKFPISRPNLTFSTLTVSNMSPEDSSIYLCSHREDYGYTFGSGTRLTVV.

This chain links TRBV19 with TRBJ1-2; D gene unclear. The CDR3 covers 16 residues. Trimming took off 1 base at V and 9 bases at J, with 21 bases between the two ends. CDR1 is LNHDA, CDR2 SQIVND, per germline (reference sequence). The CDR3 loop reads CASSIVGVITRYSYTF. The CDR3 nucleotides are TGTGCCAGTAGTATAGTAGGCGTCATAACTAGGTATAGCTACACCTTC.

The rearrangement joins TRBV7-9 to TRBJ2-4; D possibly corresponds to TRBD2 (7 bases). The CDR3 is made up of 16 amino acids. In germline, CDR1 is SEHNR, CDR2 FQNEAQ (reference sequence). The V end was cut by 0 bases, the J end by 0 bases, with 9 bases between. The CDR3 region has the DNA TGTGCCAGCAGCTTAGCGCGGGGGCTAGCCAAAAACATTCAGTACTTC. Translation gives CASSLARGLAKNIQYF.

The V gene is TRBV4-1, the J gene TRBJ2-5; TRBD1 agrees at 9 bases. V gave up 4 bases and J gave up 5 bases; unmatched junction bases: 11. The CDR3 loop spans 16 amino acids. CDR1 is MGHRA, CDR2 YSYEKL, per germline. CDR3: CASSPKWRQGDETQYF. The CDR3 DNA sequence: TGCGCCAGCAGCCCCAAGTGGAGACAGGGGGACGAGACCCAGTACTTC.